These 31 T cell receptor beta chains were all obtained from the same sample, sequenced in a study of T cell clonality in common variable immunodeficiency. Using immunoSEQ multiplex PCR, the repertoire was profiled, and TCRdb retains in-frame clones only, with some absent. The sample includes 52,000 or so clones, none of them occurring once. The specimen was peripheral blood mononuclear cells. These TCRs come from a person aged 18-70 years in good health.

This clone showed up many times. Read coverage stops 3 residues before the CDR3 terminus; the germline J gene supplies the remainder. This sequence joins TRBV2 and TRBJ2-2, with D uncertain. The CDR3 totals 14 residues. The V and J ends lost 6 bases and 6 bases respectively, with 14 bases between them. Germline lookup yields CDR1 SNHLY and CDR2 FYNNEI. CDR3 DNA (partial): TGTGCCAGCAGAGCGTCTACTGGCGCCGGGGAG. Translation gives CASRASTGAGE. The CDR3 as a whole reads CASRASTGAGELFF.

On this clone: The CDR3 end lies 3 residues beyond the end of the read and is filled in from the germline J gene. The J gene is TRBJ1-2, the V gene TRBV5-6; D gene uncertain. CDR1 is SGHDT, CDR2 YYEEEE, per germline. The V end lost 0 bases, the J end lost 4 bases, and 13 bases lay between the germline ends. CDR3 length: 15 residues. The CDR3 loop reads CASSLDQVTLYGYTF. The CDR3 bases that were read are TGTGCCAGCAGCTTGGACCAGGTTACGCTCTATGGC.

This clone was counted ten times or more. CDR3: CAITANNEQFF. The CDR3 bases that were read are TGTGCCATCACTGCGAACAATGAG. J is TRBJ2-1 and V is TRBV10-3; D is unclear. The CDR3 extends 3 residues past the end of the read, so its final part is completed from the germline J gene. This CDR3 region has 11 residues. Germline CDR1 and CDR2: ENHRY and SYGVKD. V lost 7 bases and J 5 bases, leaving 6 bases between the germline ends.

This clone was observed many times. The read is 3 residues too short to cover the CDR3 end, so that end is filled in from the germline J gene. V gene TRBV7-9 combines with J gene TRBJ2-2; D is unclear. From germline, CDR1 is SEHNR and CDR2 FQNEAQ (reference sequence). V lost 3 bases to trimming and J lost 0 bases, with 2 bases between them. The length of the CDR3 is 13 residues. The CDR3 loop reads CASSFTNTGELFF. The CDR3 DNA, read in part, is TGTGCCAGCAGCTTCACGAACACCGGGGAG. The full variable domain, rest sourced from reference TRBV7-9 and TRBJ2-2, is DTGVSQNPRHKITKRGQNVTFRCDPISEHNRLYWYRQTLGQGPEFLTYFQNEAQLEKSRLLSDRFSAERPKGSFSTLEIQRTEQGDSAMYLCASSFTNTGELFFGEGSRLTVL.

This clone appeared many times. The read comes to an end 3 residues before the CDR3 does, leaving the germline J gene to fill in the end. The chain recombines TRBV6-1 with TRBJ1-2, with a tentative D call TRBD1 (5 bases). The CDR3 loop spans 12 amino acids. The germline gives CDR1 MNHNS, CDR2 SASEGT. V gave up 4 bases and J gave up 4 bases, with 7 bases separating them. CDR3 sequence: CASSVGGYGYTF. CDR3 bases read: TGTGCCAGCAGTGTGGGGGGCTATGGC.

There are many counts of this clone. The read comes to an end 3 residues before the CDR3 does, leaving the germline J gene to fill in the end. The chain joins TRBV29-1 to TRBJ2-3; 8 nucleotides line up with TRBD1. The CDR3 spans 14 residues. Germline assignment: CDR1 SQVTM and CDR2 ANQGSEA. CDR3 loop: CSVEGTGIQETQYF. CDR3 DNA (partial): TGCAGCGTTGAGGGGACAGGAATACAAGAGACG.

This clone turned up a few times. The read terminates 3 residues before the CDR3 end, so the remaining end is supplied by the germline J gene. V and J are TRBV18 and TRBJ1-2, with 8 bases that match TRBD1. The CDR3 totals 13 residues. CDR1 KGHSH and CDR2 LQKENI come from the germline V gene. V shed 5 bases and J 6 bases; nucleotides not matched to a gene: 5. CDR3 residues: CASSTTGADGYTF. The CDR3 DNA, read in part, is TGTGCCAGCTCAACGACAGGGGCGGATGGC.

This clone was seen ten or more times. Read data end 3 residues before the CDR3 end; the end is taken from the germline J gene. The V and J genes are TRBV19 and TRBJ1-1; D is ambiguous. The CDR3 length is 13 residues. V was shortened by 6 bases and J by 1 base, with 9 bases between the two germline ends. The germline gives CDR1 LNHDA, CDR2 SQIVND (reference sequence). CDR3 protein: CASSPQRNTEAFF. The DNA read from the CDR3 is TGTGCCAGTAGCCCACAACGGAACACTGAA.

This clone came up many times. Read sequence stops 3 residues before the CDR3 end, and the germline J gene provides the missing end. The genes are TRBV2 and TRBJ2-7, with D perhaps TRBD2 (5 bases). The CDR3 has 14 residues. Germline V lookup: CDR1 SNHLY, CDR2 FYNNEI. Trimming took 5 bases from V and 2 from J, leaving 13 bases between them. CDR3 protein: CASSLTRETYEQYF. The sequenced CDR3 bases are TGTGCCAGCAGTTTAACTAGAGAAACCTACGAG.

This clone was recorded many times. The read terminates 3 residues ahead of where the CDR3 ends, so the germline J gene completes it. The chain couples TRBV7-9 to TRBJ1-6; 7 nucleotides align to TRBD1. The V segment lost 6 bases and the J segment 2 bases; nucleotides outside the gene matches: 4. There are 15 residues in the CDR3. Germline V CDR1 and CDR2: SEHNR, FQNEAQ (reference sequence). The sequenced CDR3 bases are TGTGCCAGCAGGCTTAGGGGGCCCTATAATTCACCC. Translating gives CASRLRGPYNSP. The whole CDR3 reads CASRLRGPYNSPLHF.

This clone was detected only a few times. The sequenced CDR3 bases are TGTGCCAGTAGCGGACAGGGCAACACTGAA. It codes for CASSGQGNTE. The full CDR3 protein is CASSGQGNTEAFF. The genes are TRBV19 and TRBJ1-1, with 8 positions matching TRBD1. The missing CDR3 end, 3 residues past where the read stops, is filled in from the germline J gene. The length of the CDR3 is 13 residues. Germline CDR1 reads LNHDA; CDR2 reads SQIVND (reference sequence). With V trimmed by 6 bases and J by 2 bases, 2 bases remained unmatched.

At least ten counts were recorded for this clone. Read data end 3 residues before the CDR3 end; the end is taken from the germline J gene. The chain has TRBV5-4 and TRBJ1-2; the D gene is possibly TRBD1 (6 bases). The CDR3 covers 15 residues. From germline, CDR1 is SGHNT and CDR2 YYREEE (reference sequence). The chain's CDR3 is CASSLDGDGTGGYTF. Incomplete CDR3 DNA: TGTGCCAGCAGCTTGGATGGGGACGGTACAGGGGGC.

This clone was seen many times. The CDR3 is cut off 3 residues early in the read; its end comes from the germline J gene. The chain employs TRBV6-4 and TRBJ2-3, with D tentatively TRBD2 (5 bases). This CDR3 contains 14 residues. Germline values: CDR1 MRHNA, CDR2 SNTAGT. V lost 4 bases, J lost 5 bases, and 13 bases lay in between. The CDR3 bases that were read are TGTGCCAGCAGTGCGGTCGGGGAGATAGATACG. Protein sequence: CASSAVGEIDT. The CDR3, in full, reads CASSAVGEIDTQYF.

This clone came up many times. The CDR3 goes on 3 residues after the read ends, and that part is filled in from the germline J gene. J is TRBJ2-1 and V is TRBV20-1, with 11 bases aligning to TRBD2. Germline CDR1 DFQATT, CDR2 SNEGSKA (reference sequence). This CDR3 comprises 14 residues. Trimming removed 6 bases from V and 3 bases from J; junction bases left unmatched: 4. CDR3 bases read: TGCAGTGCCTCCGGGACTAGCGGCTACAATGAG. Encoded protein: CSASGTSGYNE. The full CDR3 protein reads CSASGTSGYNEQFF.

The sample holds many counts of this clone. Read coverage stops 3 residues before the CDR3 terminus; the germline J gene supplies the remainder. V usage is TRBV5-1 and J usage is TRBJ2-2; 8 bases are a match to TRBD1. Germline V gene sequence: CDR1 SGHRS, CDR2 YFSETQ. V was clipped by 3 bases and J by 8 bases; unmatched bases: 6. The CDR3 covers 14 residues. The sequenced part of the CDR3 DNA is TGCGCCAGCAGCTGGGGACAGGAAACTGGGGAG. Translating it yields CASSWGQETGE. The whole CDR3 is CASSWGQETGELFF.

The table lists this clone with many counts. The read terminates 3 residues ahead of where the CDR3 ends, so the germline J gene completes it. The chain combines TRBV10-3 with TRBJ2-3; TRBD2 agrees at 8 bases. Germline-derived CDR1 and CDR2 are ENHRY and SYGVKD. CDR3 length equals 18 residues. V gave up 0 bases and J gave up 4 bases; unmatched junction bases: 12. The CDR3 protein is CAISESRSSGRLADTQYF. The DNA read from the CDR3 is TGTGCCATCAGTGAGTCGAGGTCCAGCGGGAGATTGGCAGATACG.

This clone came up many times. A read error may account for a junction end that differs from germline. The observed sequence ends 3 residues before the CDR3 terminus, with the missing tail filled in from the germline J gene. The chain has TRBV4-2 and TRBJ1-4, with 8 bases matching TRBD1. This CDR3 contains 15 residues. The germline CDR1 and CDR2 sequences are LGHNA and YNFKEQ. CDR3 protein: CASSQVDRVGEKLFF. CDR3 DNA (partial): TGCGCCAGCAGCCAAGTGGACAGGGTTGGGGAAAAA.

This clone has at least ten counts. The read gets to within 3 residues of the CDR3 end, and the germline J gene fills in the rest. V gene TRBV5-5 combines with J gene TRBJ2-7, with D possibly matching TRBD1 (6 bases). Per germline, CDR1 SGHKS and CDR2 YYEKEE (reference sequence). The CDR3 runs 15 residues. Trimming took off 1 base at V and 5 bases at J, with 16 bases between the two ends. The part of the CDR3 DNA that was read is TGTGCCAGCAGCTTGACAGGGAGAGAAAGGAACGAG. Protein: CASSLTGRERNE. The entire CDR3 is CASSLTGRERNEQYF. Supplemented by reference TRBV5-5 and TRBJ2-7, the full variable domain reads DAGVTQSPTHLIKTRGQQVTLRCSPISGHKSVSWYQQVLGQGPQFIFQYYEKEERGRGNFPDRFSARQFPNYSSELNVNALLLGDSALYLCASSLTGRERNEQYFGPGTRLTVT.

In its sample, this clone was seen many times. Read coverage stops 3 residues before the CDR3 terminus; the germline J gene supplies the remainder. The chain uses TRBV5-6 and TRBJ2-1; 7 bases are a match to TRBD2. Germline V lookup: CDR1 SGHDT, CDR2 YYEEEE. After removal of 1 base from V and 8 bases from J, the junction contained 9 bases not matched to a gene. The CDR3 contains 15 residues. The sequenced CDR3 bases are TGTGCCAGCAGCTTGCCAGGTCGACTAGCTTATGAG. Encoded protein: CASSLPGRLAYE. The entire CDR3 protein is CASSLPGRLAYEQFF.

In its sample, this clone was seen many times. The read halts 3 residues ahead of the CDR3 end, with the missing end drawn from the germline J gene. The genes are TRBV29-1 and TRBJ1-4, with TRBD1 matching 10 bases. Germline V CDR1 and CDR2: SQVTM, ANQGSEA. This CDR3 is 13 amino acids long. The CDR3 loop reads CSVGGTGATELFF. The CDR3 bases that were read are TGCAGCGTTGGTGGGACAGGGGCTACCGAA.

A remark on this clone: The CDR3 extends 3 residues past the end of the read, so its final part is completed from the germline J gene. This chain joins TRBV30 and TRBJ1-2, with 7 bases identical to TRBD1. This CDR3 has 12 residues. CDR1 and CDR2 (germline): GTSNPN, SVGIG (reference sequence). Partial CDR3 DNA: TGTGCCTGGAGTCCGACCAGGGGGATC. This codes for CAWSPTRGI. The entire CDR3 sequence reads CAWSPTRGIYTF.

This clone was counted at least ten times. The sequenced CDR3 bases are TGCAGTGCTAGTACAACATATAGCAATCAGCCG. This codes for CSASTTYSNQP. The CDR3, in full, reads CSASTTYSNQPQYF. V gene TRBV20-1 combines with J gene TRBJ2-3, with D unresolved. The missing CDR3 end, 3 residues past where the read stops, is filled in from the germline J gene. Germline assignment: CDR1 DFQATT and CDR2 SNEGSKA (reference sequence). CDR3 length: 14 residues.

This clone appeared a few times. The read comes to an end 3 residues before the CDR3 does, leaving the germline J gene to fill in the end. The chain carries TRBV18 and TRBJ1-2; D is undetermined. The CDR3 covers 15 residues. Germline loops: CDR1 KGHSH, CDR2 LQKENI. This CDR3 reads CASSNSAADSYDYTF. CDR3 DNA (partial): TGTGCCAGCTCGAACTCGGCGGCGGATTCCTACGAC.

In this sample, this clone turned up many times. Read data end 3 residues before the CDR3 end; the end is taken from the germline J gene. J is TRBJ1-1 and V is TRBV30; possibly TRBD1 for D (6 bases). CDR1 GTSNPN and CDR2 SVGIG come from the germline V gene (reference sequence). CDR3 size: 14 residues. CDR3 DNA, as far as it was read: TGTGCCTGGAGTGGGGGACAAGAGCTCCTTAAA. It codes for CAWSGGQELLK. In full, the CDR3 is CAWSGGQELLKAFF.

This clone was observed a handful of times. With the read ending 3 residues before the CDR3 end, the germline J gene is used to fill in that end. This chain connects TRBV19 to TRBJ1-5; perhaps TRBD1 as D (5 bases). There are 18 residues in the CDR3. The germline gives CDR1 LNHDA, CDR2 SQIVND (reference sequence). V was trimmed by 5 bases and J by 2 bases, leaving 22 bases between them. CDR3 DNA, as far as it was read: TGTGCCAGTAGTCCCGCCCACCAGGGTTGTGGTGGCAATCAGCCC. It translates to CASSPAHQGCGGNQP. The whole CDR3 region reads CASSPAHQGCGGNQPQHF.

The table lists this clone with many counts. The covered CDR3 bases are TGTGCCAGTACCAGTCAGGCAGTCATGAACACTGAA. It codes for CASTSQAVMNTE. In full, the CDR3 reads CASTSQAVMNTEAFF. The V and J genes are TRBV19 and TRBJ1-1, with unresolved D. The read finishes 3 residues shy of the CDR3 end, and the germline J gene is used to complete it. Trimming removed 7 bases at V and 0 bases at J, with 15 bases between. CDR3 length: 15 amino acids. CDR1 LNHDA and CDR2 SQIVND come from the germline V gene (reference sequence).

This clone was found many times. This CDR3 reads CASSMDRGNEQFF. The CDR3 DNA, read in part, is TGTGCCAGTAGTATGGACAGGGGGAATGAG. V and J are TRBV19 and TRBJ2-1; 10 bases are shared with TRBD1. The CDR3 end lies 3 residues beyond the end of the read and is filled in from the germline J gene. The V gene's germline CDR1 is LNHDA and CDR2 SQIVND (reference sequence). The V segment lost 3 bases and the J segment 7 bases; nucleotides outside the gene matches: 0. CDR3 length: 13 amino acids.

This clone was observed many times. The CDR3 is cut off 3 residues early in the read; its end comes from the germline J gene. J is TRBJ1-1 and V is TRBV30; D ambiguous. Germline loops: CDR1 GTSNPN, CDR2 SVGIG (reference sequence). The CDR3 spans 10 residues. V lost 8 bases and J lost 5, with 9 bases in between. CDR3 bases read: TGTGCCGGAGGACTAACTGAA. Translated, it gives CAGGLTE. The CDR3 in its entirety is CAGGLTEAFF.

This clone was observed at least ten times. The read halts 3 residues ahead of the CDR3 end, with the missing end drawn from the germline J gene. V gene TRBV6-1 combines with J gene TRBJ2-5; TRBD1 matches 7 bases. Germline V CDR1 and CDR2: MNHNS, SASEGT. Germline trimming cut 4 bases from V and 1 base from J; bases unmatched to any gene: 6. This CDR3 is 15 amino acids long. The CDR3 here is CASSATSGGQETQYF. The covered CDR3 bases are TGTGCCAGCAGTGCAACCTCAGGGGGCCAAGAGACC.

The sample holds many counts of this clone. The observed sequence ends 3 residues before the CDR3 terminus, with the missing tail filled in from the germline J gene. This sequence joins TRBV18 and TRBJ2-7; 8 bases are shared with TRBD2. V lost 8 bases, J lost 5 bases, and 14 bases stayed unmatched. The CDR3 spans 15 residues. CDR1 KGHSH and CDR2 LQKENI come from the germline V gene. The CDR3 DNA, read in part, is TGTGCCAGCCACCCTCGGTTGCGGGAGGTTCACGAG. Translated: CASHPRLREVHE. The whole CDR3 protein is CASHPRLREVHEQYF.

This clone was recorded a few times. With the read ending 3 residues before the CDR3 end, the germline J gene is used to fill in that end. V usage is TRBV7-2 and J usage is TRBJ2-4; TRBD1 or TRBD2 may be the D gene (5 bases each). The CDR3 runs to 14 residues. Germline CDR1 is SGHTA and CDR2 is FQGNSA. The sequenced part of the CDR3 DNA is TGTGCCAGCAGCTTCTCCAGGGAGATCTATGGT. Translated, it gives CASSFSREIYG. The CDR3 in full is CASSFSREIYGQYF.